This record concerns one TCR beta chain sequence. This record belongs to a study of blood T cell repertoires in COVID-19. Overall study context: Specimens from acute and convalescent COVID-19 originated in the United States, Italy and Spain.

The CDR3 contains 16 residues. Trimming took off 0 bases at V and 0 bases at J, with 12 bases between the two ends. Germline-derived CDR1 and CDR2 are ENHRY and SYGVKD. Using immunoSEQ multiplex PCR, the repertoire was profiled, and TCRdb retains in-frame clones only, with some absent. The sample shows 91,000 or so clones, about 86% of them seen only once. Sequencing was carried out using peripheral blood. The chain couples TRBV10-3 to TRBJ2-7, with no clear D. This clonotype originated in a human donor in a cohort sampled during active COVID-19. CDR3 sequence reads: CAISESKTYPSYEQYF. CDR3 in DNA: TGTGCCATCAGTGAGTCGAAGACTTACCCCTCCTACGAGCAGTACTTC.